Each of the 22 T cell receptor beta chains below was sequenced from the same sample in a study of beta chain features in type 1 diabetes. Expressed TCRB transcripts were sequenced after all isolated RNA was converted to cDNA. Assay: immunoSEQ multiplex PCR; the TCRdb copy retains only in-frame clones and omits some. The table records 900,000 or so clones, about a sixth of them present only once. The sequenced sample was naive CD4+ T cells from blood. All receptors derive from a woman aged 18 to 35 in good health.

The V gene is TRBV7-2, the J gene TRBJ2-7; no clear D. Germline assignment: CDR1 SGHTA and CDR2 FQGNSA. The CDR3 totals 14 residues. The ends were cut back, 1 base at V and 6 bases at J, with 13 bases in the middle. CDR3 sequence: CASSLVFLGSEQYF. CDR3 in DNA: TGTGCCAGCAGCTTAGTCTTTCTGGGCAGCGAGCAGTACTTC. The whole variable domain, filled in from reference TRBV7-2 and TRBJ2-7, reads GAGVSQSPSNKVTEKGKDVELRCDPISGHTALYWYRQSLGQGLEFLIYFQGNSAPDKSGLPSDRFSAERTGGSVSTLTIQRTQQEDSAVYLCASSLVFLGSEQYFGPGTRLTVT.

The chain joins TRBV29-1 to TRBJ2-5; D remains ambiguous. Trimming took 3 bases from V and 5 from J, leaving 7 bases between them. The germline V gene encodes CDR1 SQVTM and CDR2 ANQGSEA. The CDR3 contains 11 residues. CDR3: CSVDSQETQYF. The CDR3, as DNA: TGCAGCGTTGACAGCCAGGAGACCCAGTACTTC.

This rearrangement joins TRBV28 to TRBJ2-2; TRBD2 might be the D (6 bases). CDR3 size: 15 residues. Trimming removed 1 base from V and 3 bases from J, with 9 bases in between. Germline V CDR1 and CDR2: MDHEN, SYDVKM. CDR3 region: CASSLFWEDTGELFF. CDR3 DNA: TGTGCCAGCAGTTTATTTTGGGAGGACACCGGGGAGCTGTTTTTT.

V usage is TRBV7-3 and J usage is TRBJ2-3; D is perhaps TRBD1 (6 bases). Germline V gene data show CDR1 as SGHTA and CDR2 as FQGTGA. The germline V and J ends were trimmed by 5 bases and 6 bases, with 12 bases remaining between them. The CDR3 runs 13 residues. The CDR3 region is CASSQNTGDTQYF. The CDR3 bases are TGTGCCAGCAGCCAAAATACAGGGGATACGCAGTATTTT.

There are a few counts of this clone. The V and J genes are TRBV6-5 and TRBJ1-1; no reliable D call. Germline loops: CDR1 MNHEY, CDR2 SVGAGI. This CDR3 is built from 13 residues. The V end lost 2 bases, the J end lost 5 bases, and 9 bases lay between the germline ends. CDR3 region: CASSYGRWTEAFF. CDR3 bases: TGTGCCAGCAGTTACGGGCGGTGGACTGAAGCTTTCTTT.

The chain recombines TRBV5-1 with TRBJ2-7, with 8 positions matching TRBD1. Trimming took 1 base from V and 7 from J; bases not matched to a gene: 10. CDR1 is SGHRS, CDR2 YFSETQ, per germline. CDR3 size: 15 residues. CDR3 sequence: CASSLRRTGLGEQYF. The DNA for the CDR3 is TGCGCCAGCAGCTTGCGACGGACAGGGTTGGGGGAGCAGTACTTC.

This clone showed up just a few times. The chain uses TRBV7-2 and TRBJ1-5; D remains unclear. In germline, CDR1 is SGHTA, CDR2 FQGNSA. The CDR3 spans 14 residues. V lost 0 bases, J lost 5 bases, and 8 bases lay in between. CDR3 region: CASSLAPLDQPQHF. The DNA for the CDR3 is TGTGCCAGCAGCTTAGCGCCTTTGGATCAGCCCCAGCATTTT. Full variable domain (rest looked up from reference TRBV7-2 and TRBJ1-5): GAGVSQSPSNKVTEKGKDVELRCDPISGHTALYWYRQSLGQGLEFLIYFQGNSAPDKSGLPSDRFSAERTGGSVSTLTIQRTQQEDSAVYLCASSLAPLDQPQHFGDGTRLSIL.

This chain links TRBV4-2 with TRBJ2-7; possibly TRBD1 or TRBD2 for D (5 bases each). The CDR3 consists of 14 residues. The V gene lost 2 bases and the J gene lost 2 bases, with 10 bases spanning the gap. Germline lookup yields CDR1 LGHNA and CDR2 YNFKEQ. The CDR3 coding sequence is TGTGCCAGCAGCCAACCCGGGACCACCTACGAGCAGTACTTC. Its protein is CASSQPGTTYEQYF.

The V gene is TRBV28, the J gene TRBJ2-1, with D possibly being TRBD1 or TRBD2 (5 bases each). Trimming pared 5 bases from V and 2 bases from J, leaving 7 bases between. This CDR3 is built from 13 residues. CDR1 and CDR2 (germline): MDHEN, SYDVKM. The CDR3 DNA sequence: TGTGCCAGCAGTCGGGACCCCTACAATGAGCAGTTCTTC. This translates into CASSRDPYNEQFF.

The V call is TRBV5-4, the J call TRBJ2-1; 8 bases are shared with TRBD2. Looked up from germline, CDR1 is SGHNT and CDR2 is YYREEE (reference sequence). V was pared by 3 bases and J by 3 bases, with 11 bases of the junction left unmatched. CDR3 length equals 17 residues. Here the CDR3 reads CASSSDLLADRYNEQFF. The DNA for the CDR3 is TGTGCCAGCAGCTCGGACCTACTAGCGGACCGCTACAATGAGCAGTTCTTC.

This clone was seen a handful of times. The CDR3 protein is CASSSPGQGAYEQYF. Here the CDR3 DNA reads TGTGCCAGCAGCTCGCCGGGACAGGGGGCCTACGAGCAGTACTTC. The genes are TRBV7-6 and TRBJ2-7, with 11 bases matching TRBD1. The CDR3 consists of 15 residues. With V trimmed by 4 bases and J by 2 bases, 4 bases remained unmatched. Germline assignment: CDR1 SGHVS and CDR2 FNYEAQ.

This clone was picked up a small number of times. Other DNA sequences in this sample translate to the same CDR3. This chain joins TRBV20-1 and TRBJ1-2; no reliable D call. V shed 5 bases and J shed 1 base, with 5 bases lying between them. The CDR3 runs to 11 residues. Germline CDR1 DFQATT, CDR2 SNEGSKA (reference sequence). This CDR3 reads CSAPDNYGYTF. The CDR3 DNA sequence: TGCAGTGCTCCAGATAACTATGGCTACACCTTC.

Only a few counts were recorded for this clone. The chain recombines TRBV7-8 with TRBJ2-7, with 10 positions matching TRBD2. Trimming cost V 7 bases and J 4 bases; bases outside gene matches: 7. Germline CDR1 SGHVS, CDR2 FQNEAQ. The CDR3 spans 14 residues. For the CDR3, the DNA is TGTGCCAGCACCCCTAGCGGGAGAGGGTACGAGCAGTACTTC. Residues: CASTPSGRGYEQYF.

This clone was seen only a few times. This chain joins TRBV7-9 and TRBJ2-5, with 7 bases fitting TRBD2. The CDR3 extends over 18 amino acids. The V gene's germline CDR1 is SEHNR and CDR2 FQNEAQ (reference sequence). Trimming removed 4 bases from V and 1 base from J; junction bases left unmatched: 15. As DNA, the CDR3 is TGTGCCAGCAGCTCACATACCAGCAATCTAGCGGCCCAAGAGACCCAGTACTTC. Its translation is CASSSHTSNLAAQETQYF.

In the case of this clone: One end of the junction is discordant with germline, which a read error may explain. This chain's CDR3 is CASSSRQGRPLDYDEQFF. The CDR3 coding sequence is TGTGCCAGCAGTTCCAGACAGGGCCGGCCGCTCGACTACGATGAGCAGTTCTTC. This rearrangement joins TRBV27 to TRBJ2-1; TRBD1 matches at 7 bases. Germline CDR1 is MNHEY and CDR2 is SMNVEV (reference sequence). The CDR3 extends over 18 amino acids.

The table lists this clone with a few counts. DNA for the CDR3: TGTGCCAGCAGCCTAGACTTTTTCTGGGGCTACACCTTC. Translating it yields CASSLDFFWGYTF. The chain uses TRBV7-9 and TRBJ1-2, with D unresolved. V was trimmed by 5 bases and J by 8 bases, leaving 15 bases between them. From germline, CDR1 is SEHNR and CDR2 FQNEAQ (reference sequence). The CDR3 is made up of 13 amino acids.

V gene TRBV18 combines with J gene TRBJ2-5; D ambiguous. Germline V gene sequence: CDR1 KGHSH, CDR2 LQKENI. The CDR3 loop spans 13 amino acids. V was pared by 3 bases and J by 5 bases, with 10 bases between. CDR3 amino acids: CASSPTQRETQYF. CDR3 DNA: TGTGCCAGCTCACCGACACAAAGGGAGACCCAGTACTTC.

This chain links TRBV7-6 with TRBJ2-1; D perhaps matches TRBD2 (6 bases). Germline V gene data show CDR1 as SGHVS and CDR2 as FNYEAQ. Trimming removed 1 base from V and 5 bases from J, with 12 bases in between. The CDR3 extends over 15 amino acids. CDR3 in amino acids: CASSLGLGNHNEQFF. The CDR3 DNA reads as TGTGCCAGCAGCTTAGGACTAGGAAACCACAATGAGCAGTTCTTC.

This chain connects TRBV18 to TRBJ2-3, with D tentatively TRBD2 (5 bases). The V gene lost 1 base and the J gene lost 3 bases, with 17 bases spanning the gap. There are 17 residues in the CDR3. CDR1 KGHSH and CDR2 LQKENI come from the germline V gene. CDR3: CASSPLRGSERTDTQYF. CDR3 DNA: TGTGCCAGCTCACCACTACGAGGGAGTGAGCGAACAGATACGCAGTATTTT.

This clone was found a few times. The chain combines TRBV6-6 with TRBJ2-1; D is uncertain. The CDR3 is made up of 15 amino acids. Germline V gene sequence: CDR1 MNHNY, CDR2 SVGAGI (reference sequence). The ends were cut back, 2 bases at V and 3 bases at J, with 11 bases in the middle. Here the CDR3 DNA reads TGTGCCAGCAGTTACGCGGTCGGGCTCTACAATGAGCAGTTCTTC. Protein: CASSYAVGLYNEQFF.

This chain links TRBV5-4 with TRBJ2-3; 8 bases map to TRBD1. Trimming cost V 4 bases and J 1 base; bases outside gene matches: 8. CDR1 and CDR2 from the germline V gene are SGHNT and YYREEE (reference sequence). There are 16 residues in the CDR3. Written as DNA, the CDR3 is TGTGCCAGCAGCCCGGGTGGACAGGGTGGCACAGATACGCAGTATTTT. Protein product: CASSPGGQGGTDTQYF.

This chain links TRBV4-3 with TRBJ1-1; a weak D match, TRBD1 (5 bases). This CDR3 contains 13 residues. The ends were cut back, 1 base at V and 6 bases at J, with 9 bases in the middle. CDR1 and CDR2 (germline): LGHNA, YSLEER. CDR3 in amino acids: CASSQGRGAEAFF. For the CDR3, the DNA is TGCGCCAGCAGCCAAGGTCGGGGCGCTGAAGCTTTCTTT.